This is a list of T cell receptor beta chains from one sample in a study of breast tumors, draining lymph nodes, adjacent tissues. TCRdb reanalysed the multiplex PCR reads using MiXCR and keeps one entry per CDR3 protein. This table holds 150,000 to 200,000 distinct CDR3 sequences, around 35% found once. The specimen was axillary lymph node tissue. All receptors come from a female donor with breast cancer. Some clones in this sample may be carry-over from other donors' samples. Each CDR3 is given with its conserved first and last residue. The order of the fields is V gene, D gene, J gene, clone size, CDR3 protein, CDR3 DNA. A D gene is named only where the DNA matches it firmly. A row's size may be missing; if present it is once, few, many or a size class.

>TRBV7-2|.|TRBJ1-3|many
CASSKDGPGGNTMYF
TGTGCCAGCAGCAAGGACGGTCCCGGAGGAAACACCATGTATTTT
>TRBV5-1|.|TRBJ1-1|.
CASSLGGMNTEAFF
TGCGCCAGCAGCTTGGGCGGAATGAACACTGAAGCTTTCTTT
>TRBV6-6|TRBD1|TRBJ2-2|.
CASRPGQGLSGELFF
TGTGCCAGCAGGCCGGGACAGGGTTTATCCGGGGAGCTGTTTTTT
>TRBV9|.|TRBJ2-2|.
CASSVEGSTGELFF
TGCGCCAGCAGCGTAGAGGGCTCCACCGGGGAGCTGTTTTTT
>TRBV12-3/TRBV12-4|TRBD2|TRBJ2-3|.
CASSKAGAPDTQYF
TGTGCCAGCAGTAAAGCGGGGGCACCAGATACGCAGTATTTT
>TRBV7-9|.|TRBJ2-7|many
CASTRVVHEQYF
TGTGCCAGCACTCGTGTTGTACACGAGCAGTACTTC
>TRBV20-1|.|TRBJ1-4|.
CSAGTDSKRATNEKLFF
TGCAGTGCTGGAACGGACAGCAAGCGAGCAACTAATGAAAAACTGTTTTTT
>TRBV7-9|.|TRBJ2-1|once
CASSGPQPNEQFF
TGTGCCAGCAGCGGGCCGCAGCCAAATGAGCAGTTCTTC
>TRBV7-9|TRBD2|TRBJ2-3|.
CASSTKGLAGGYGTDTQYF
TGTGCCAGCAGCACCAAGGGACTAGCGGGAGGATATGGCACAGATACGCAGTATTTT
>TRBV12-3/TRBV12-4|TRBD1|TRBJ2-3|.
CASRGQGATDTQYF
TGTGCCAGCAGGGGACAGGGGGCAACAGATACGCAGTATTTT
>TRBV4-1|.|TRBJ1-2|many
CASSPLGRNGGYTF
TGCGCCAGCAGCCCTCTCGGACGCAATGGTGGCTACACCTTC
>TRBV7-9|.|TRBJ1-3|many
CAIRRGDGNTIYF
TGTGCCATCCGTAGGGGGGATGGAAACACCATATATTTT
>TRBV5-6|.|TRBJ1-5|many
CASSPWAGSPSNQPQHF
TGTGCCAGCAGCCCTTGGGCAGGGTCCCCTAGCAATCAGCCCCAGCATTTT
>TRBV13|.|TRBJ2-2|once
CASSLGLGGPEQYFGPGTGELFF
.
>TRBV24-1|TRBD1|TRBJ2-3|.
CATSDPDRGNEQFLHRYAVF
TGTGCCACCAGTGATCCTGACAGGGGGAATGAGCAGTTCCTTCACAGATACGCAGTATTT
>TRBV5-1|.|TRBJ2-1|many
CASSLDRARSEQFF
TGCGCCAGCAGCCTGGACCGAGCTCGGAGTGAGCAGTTCTTC
>TRBV27|.|TRBJ2-5|many
CASSLLSGGAMETQYF
TGTGCCAGCAGCTTGCTGTCGGGGGGCGCGATGGAGACCCAGTACTTC
>TRBV30|.|TRBJ2-1|many
CAWSARGGIGSNEQFF
TGTGCCTGGAGTGCTCGAGGAGGGATCGGTTCCAATGAGCAGTTCTTC
>TRBV5-6|TRBD2|TRBJ2-1|few
CASSGGRAPYNEQFF
TGTGCCAGCAGCGGTGGGAGGGCCCCCTACAACGAGCAGTTCTTC
>TRBV7-2|.|TRBJ2-2|.
CASSSHGIQSPGSCF
TGTGCCAGCAGCTCCCACGGGATCCAATCACCGGGGAGCTGTTTT
>TRBV5-1|.|TRBJ1-6|.
CASSLGFGWPLHF
TGCGCCAGCAGCTTAGGATTCGGGTGGCCCCTCCACTTT
>TRBV18|.|TRBJ1-3|many
CASSPPLGDTIYF
TGTGCCAGCTCACCACCGTTGGGGGACACCATATATTTT